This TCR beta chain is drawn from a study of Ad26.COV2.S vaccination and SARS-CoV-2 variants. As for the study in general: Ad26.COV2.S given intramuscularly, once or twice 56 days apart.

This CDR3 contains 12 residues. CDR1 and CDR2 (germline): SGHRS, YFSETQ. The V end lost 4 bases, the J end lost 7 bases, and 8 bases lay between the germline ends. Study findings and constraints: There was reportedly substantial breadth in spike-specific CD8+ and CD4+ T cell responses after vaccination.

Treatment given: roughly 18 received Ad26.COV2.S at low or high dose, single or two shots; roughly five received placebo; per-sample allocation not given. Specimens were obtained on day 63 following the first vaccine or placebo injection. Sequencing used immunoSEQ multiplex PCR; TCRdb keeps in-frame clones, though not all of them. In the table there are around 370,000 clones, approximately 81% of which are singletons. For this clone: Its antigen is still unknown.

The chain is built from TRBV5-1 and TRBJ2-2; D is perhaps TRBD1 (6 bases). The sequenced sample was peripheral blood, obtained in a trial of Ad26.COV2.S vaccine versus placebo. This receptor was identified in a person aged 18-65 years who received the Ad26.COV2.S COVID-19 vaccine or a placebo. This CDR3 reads CASSVRGGELFF. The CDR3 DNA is TGCGCCAGCAGCGTCAGGGGCGGGGAGCTGTTTTTT.